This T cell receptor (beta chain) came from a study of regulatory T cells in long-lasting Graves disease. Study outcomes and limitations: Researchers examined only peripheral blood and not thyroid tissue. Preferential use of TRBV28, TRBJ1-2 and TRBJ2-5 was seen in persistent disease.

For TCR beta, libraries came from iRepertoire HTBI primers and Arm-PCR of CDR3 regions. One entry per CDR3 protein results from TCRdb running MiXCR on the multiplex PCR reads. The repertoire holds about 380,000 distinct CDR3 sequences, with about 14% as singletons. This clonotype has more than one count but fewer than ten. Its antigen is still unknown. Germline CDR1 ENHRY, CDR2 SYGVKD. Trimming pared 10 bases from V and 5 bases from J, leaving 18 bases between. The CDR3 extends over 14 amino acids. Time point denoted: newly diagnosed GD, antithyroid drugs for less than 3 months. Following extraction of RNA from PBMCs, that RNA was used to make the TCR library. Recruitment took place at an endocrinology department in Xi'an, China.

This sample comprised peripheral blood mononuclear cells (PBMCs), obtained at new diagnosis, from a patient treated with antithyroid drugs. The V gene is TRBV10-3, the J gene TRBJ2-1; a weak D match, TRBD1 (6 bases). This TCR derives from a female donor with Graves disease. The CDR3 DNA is TGTGCCACAAAAGGCCGGACAGCGGACAATGAGCAGTTCTTC. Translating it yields CATKGRTADNEQFF.